This T cell receptor (beta chain) was identified during a study of CD8 T cells in Susac syndrome. Random hexamers were used to reverse transcribe the RNA input (about 0.5 to 1 ug). Multiplex immunoSEQ PCR targeted 54 Vbeta and 13 Jbeta TCR beta segments. MiXCR, run by TCRdb on the immunoSEQ multiplex PCR reads, gives a single entry per CDR3 protein. The table includes around 170,000 distinct CDR3 sequences, approximately 94% detected once. V shed 0 bases and J shed 0 bases, with 7 bases lying between them. Germline V gives CDR1 SGDLS, CDR2 YYNGEE. The CDR3 contains 15 residues. The material sequenced was CD4+ T cells from PBMCs. The receptor comes from a human donor with Susac syndrome. The chain recombines TRBV9 with TRBJ2-1, with D hard to call. CDR3 DNA: TGTGCCAGCAGCGTAGAGGCGAGCTCCTACAATGAGCAGTTCTTC. Translation gives CASSVEASSYNEQFF.